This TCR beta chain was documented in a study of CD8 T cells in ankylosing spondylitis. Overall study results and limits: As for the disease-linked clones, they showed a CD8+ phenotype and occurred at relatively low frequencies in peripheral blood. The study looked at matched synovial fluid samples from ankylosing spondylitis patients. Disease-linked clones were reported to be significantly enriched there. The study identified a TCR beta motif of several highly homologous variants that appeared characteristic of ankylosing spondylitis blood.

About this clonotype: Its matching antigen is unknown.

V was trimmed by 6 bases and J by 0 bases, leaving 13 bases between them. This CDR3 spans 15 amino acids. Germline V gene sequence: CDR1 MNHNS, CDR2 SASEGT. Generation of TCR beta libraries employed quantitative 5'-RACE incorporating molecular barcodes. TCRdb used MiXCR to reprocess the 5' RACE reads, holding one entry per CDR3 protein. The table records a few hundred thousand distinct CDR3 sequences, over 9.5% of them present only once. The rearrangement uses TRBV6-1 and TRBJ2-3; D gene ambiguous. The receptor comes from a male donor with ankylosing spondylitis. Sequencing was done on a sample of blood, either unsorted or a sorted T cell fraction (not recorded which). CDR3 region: CASSLVRPSTDTQYF. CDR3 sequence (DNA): TGTGCCAGCAGCCTCGTGAGACCTAGCACAGATACGCAGTATTTT.